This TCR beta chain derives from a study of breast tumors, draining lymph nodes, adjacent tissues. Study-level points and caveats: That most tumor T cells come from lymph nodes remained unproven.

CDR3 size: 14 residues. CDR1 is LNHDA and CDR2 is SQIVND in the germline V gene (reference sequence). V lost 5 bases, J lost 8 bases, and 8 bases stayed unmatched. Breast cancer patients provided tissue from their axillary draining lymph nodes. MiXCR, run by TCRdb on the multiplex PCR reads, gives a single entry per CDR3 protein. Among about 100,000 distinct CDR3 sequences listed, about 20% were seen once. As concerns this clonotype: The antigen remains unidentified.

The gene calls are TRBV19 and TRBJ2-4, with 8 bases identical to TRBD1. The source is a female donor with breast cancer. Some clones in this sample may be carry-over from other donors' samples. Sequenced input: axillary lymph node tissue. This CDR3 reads CASSPIDRGDIQYF. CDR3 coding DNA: TGTGCCAGTAGTCCCATCGACAGGGGCGACATTCAGTACTTC.